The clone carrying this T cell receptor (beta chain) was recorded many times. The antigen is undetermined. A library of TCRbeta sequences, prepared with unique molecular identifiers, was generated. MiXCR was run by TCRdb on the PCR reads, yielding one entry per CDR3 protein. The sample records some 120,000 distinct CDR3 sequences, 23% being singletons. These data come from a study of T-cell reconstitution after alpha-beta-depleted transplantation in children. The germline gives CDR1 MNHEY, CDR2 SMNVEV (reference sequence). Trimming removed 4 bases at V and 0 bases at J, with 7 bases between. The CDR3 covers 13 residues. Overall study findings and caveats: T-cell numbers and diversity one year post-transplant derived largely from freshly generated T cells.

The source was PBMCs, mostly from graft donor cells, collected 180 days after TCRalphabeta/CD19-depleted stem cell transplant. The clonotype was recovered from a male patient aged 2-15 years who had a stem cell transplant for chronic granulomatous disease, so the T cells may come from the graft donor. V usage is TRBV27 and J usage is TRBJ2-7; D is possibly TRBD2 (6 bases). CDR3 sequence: CASSSGVSYEQYF. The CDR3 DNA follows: TGTGCCAGCAGTTCGGGAGTCTCCTACGAGCAGTACTTC.